The sequence of this T cell receptor (beta chain) was determined in a study of blood T cell repertoires in COVID-19. Losses at the gene ends were 10 bases for V and 2 bases for J; bases not matched to a gene: 4. CDR3 length equals 12 residues. Germline V gene sequence: CDR1 ENHRY, CDR2 SYGVKD. In the original workflow: Reference gene primer amplification yielded estimated nucleated cell counts. Generated by immunoSEQ multiplex PCR, the TCRdb table keeps only in-frame clones and is missing some. Clone size and V and J calls were adopted from that table, with D and trimming inferred from the DNA. The sample consists of around 55,000 clones, roughly 90% of them appearing once.

V and J are TRBV10-3 and TRBJ2-7, with TRBD1 identical over 8 bases. The receptor was isolated from a man aged 55 to 70 with active COVID-19. Sample: peripheral blood. CDR3: CATGGSTYEQYF. CDR3 sequence (DNA): TGTGCCACAGGGGGCTCCACCTACGAGCAGTACTTC.